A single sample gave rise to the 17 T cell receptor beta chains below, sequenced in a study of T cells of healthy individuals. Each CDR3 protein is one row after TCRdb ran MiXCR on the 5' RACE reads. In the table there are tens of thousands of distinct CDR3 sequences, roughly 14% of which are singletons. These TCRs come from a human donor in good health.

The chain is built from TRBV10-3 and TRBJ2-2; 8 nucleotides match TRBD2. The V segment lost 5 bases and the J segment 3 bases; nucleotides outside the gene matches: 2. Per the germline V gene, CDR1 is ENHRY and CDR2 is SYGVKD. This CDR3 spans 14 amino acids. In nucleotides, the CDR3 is TGTGCCATCAGTAGCGGGAGTGACACCGGGGAGCTGTTTTTT. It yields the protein CAISSGSDTGELFF.

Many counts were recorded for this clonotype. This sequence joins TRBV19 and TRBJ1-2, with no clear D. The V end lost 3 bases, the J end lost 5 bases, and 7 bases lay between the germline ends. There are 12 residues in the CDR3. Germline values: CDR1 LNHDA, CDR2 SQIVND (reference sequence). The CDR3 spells CASSIRAYGYTF. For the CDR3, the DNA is TGTGCCAGTAGTATTCGGGCGTATGGCTACACCTTC.

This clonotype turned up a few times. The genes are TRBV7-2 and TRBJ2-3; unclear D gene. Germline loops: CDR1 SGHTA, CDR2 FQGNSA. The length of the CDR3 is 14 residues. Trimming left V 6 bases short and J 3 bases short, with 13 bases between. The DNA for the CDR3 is TGTGCCAGCAGGGAAGGTCTGATGACAGATACGCAGTATTTT. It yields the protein CASREGLMTDTQYF.

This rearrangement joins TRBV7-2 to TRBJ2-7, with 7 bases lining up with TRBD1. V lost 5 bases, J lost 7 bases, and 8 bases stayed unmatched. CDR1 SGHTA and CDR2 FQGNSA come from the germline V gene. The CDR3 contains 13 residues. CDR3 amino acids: CASSGTDPKEQYF. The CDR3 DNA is TGTGCCAGCAGCGGGACAGATCCGAAGGAGCAGTACTTC.

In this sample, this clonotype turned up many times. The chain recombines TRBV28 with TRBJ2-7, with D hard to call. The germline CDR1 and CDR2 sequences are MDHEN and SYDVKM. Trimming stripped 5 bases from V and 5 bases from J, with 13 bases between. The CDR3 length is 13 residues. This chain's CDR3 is CASSPRLSHEQYF. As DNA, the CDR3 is TGTGCCAGCAGTCCCCGTTTGAGCCACGAGCAGTACTTC.

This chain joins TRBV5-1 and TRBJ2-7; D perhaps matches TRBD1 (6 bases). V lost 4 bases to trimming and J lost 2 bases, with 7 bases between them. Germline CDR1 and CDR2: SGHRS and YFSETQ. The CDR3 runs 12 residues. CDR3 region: CASSRDTYEQYF. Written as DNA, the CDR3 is TGCGCCAGCAGCCGGGACACCTACGAGCAGTACTTC.

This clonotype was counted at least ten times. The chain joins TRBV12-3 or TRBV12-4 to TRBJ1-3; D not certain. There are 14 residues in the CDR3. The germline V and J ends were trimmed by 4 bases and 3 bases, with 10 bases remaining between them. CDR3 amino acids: CASSYGNDGNTIYF. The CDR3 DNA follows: TGTGCCAGCAGTTATGGCAACGATGGAAACACCATATATTTT.

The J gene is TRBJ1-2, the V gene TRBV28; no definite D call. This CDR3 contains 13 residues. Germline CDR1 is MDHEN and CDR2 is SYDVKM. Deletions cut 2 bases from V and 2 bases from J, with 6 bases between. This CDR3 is CASSLTGNYGYTF. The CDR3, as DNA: TGTGCCAGCAGTTTAACTGGGAACTATGGCTACACCTTC.

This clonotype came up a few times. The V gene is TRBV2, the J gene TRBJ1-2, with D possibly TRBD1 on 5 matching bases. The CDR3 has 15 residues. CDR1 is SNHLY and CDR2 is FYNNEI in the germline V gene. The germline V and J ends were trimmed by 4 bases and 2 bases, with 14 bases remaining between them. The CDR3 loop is CASSGGQGENYGYTF. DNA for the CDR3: TGTGCCAGCAGTGGAGGTCAGGGAGAAAACTATGGCTACACCTTC.

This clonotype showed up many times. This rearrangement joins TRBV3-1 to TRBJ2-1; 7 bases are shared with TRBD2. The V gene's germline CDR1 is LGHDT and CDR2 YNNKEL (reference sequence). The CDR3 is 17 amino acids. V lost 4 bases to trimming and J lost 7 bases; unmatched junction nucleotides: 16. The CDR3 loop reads CASSPDPFAGVYNEQFF. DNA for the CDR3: TGTGCCAGCAGCCCAGACCCCTTTGCGGGAGTATATAATGAGCAGTTCTTC.

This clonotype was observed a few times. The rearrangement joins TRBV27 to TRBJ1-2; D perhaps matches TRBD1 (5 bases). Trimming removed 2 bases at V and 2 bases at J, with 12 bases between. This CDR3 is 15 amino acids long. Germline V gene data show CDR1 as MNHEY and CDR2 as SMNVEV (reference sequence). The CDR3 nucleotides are TGTGCCAGCAGTTTAATATGGGCAGGGAACTATGGCTACACCTTC. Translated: CASSLIWAGNYGYTF.

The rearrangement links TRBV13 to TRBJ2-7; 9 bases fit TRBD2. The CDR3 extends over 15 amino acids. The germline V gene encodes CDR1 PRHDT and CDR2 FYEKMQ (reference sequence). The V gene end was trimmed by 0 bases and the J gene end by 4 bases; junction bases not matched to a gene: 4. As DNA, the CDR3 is TGTGCCAGCAGCTTAGGAAGTACTAGCGGGTACGAGCAGTACTTC. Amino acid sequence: CASSLGSTSGYEQYF.

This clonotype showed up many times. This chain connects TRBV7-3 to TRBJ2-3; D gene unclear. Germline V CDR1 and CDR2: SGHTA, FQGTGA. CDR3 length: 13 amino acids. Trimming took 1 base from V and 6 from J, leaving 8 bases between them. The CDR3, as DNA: TGTGCCAGCAGCTTAAACCTGGCGGATACGCAGTATTTT. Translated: CASSLNLADTQYF.

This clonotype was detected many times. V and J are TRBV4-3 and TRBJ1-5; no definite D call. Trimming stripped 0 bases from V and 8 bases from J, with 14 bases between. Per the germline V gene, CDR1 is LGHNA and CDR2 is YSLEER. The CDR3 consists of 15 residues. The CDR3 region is CASSQDPGPREPQHF. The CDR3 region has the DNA TGCGCCAGCAGCCAAGACCCAGGCCCTCGGGAGCCCCAGCATTTT.

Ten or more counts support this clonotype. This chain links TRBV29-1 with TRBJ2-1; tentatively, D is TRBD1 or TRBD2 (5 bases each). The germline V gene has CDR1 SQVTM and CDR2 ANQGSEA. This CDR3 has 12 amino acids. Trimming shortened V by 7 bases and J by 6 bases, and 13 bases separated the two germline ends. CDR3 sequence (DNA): TGCAGCGGGTTAAGGGACCCCAATGAGCAGTTCTTC. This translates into CSGLRDPNEQFF.

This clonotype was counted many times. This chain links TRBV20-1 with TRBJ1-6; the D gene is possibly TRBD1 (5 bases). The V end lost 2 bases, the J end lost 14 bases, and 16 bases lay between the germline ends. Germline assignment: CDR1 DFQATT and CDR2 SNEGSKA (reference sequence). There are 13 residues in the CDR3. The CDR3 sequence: CSARWQGDGALHF. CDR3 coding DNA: TGCAGTGCTAGATGGCAGGGCGATGGGGCCCTCCACTTT.

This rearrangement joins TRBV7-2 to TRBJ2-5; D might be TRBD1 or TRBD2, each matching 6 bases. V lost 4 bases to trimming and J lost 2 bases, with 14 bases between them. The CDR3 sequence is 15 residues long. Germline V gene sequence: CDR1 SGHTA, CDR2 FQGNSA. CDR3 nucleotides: TGTGCCAGCAGCTCCGGGGGCTTAAAGCAAGAGACCCAGTACTTC. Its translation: CASSSGGLKQETQYF.